This TCR beta chain appears in the sequencing data of a study of blood T cell repertoires in COVID-19. Study as a whole: The United States, Italy and Spain provided the acute and convalescent COVID-19 samples. PBMCs, B-cell-depleted T cells, or T cells provided the cDNA or gDNA that made up the material.

Measured with immunoSEQ multiplex PCR; TCRdb has only the in-frame clones, and not every one. In the table there are about 100,000 clones, around 87% of which are singletons. CDR1 and CDR2 from the germline V gene are MDHEN and SYDVKM. This CDR3 region has 13 residues. The V gene end was trimmed by 5 bases and the J gene end by 2 bases; junction bases not matched to a gene: 2. Material for sequencing was peripheral blood. This TCR was recovered from a human donor in a cohort sampled during active COVID-19. V gene TRBV28 combines with J gene TRBJ2-5, with TRBD1 identical over 7 bases. The CDR3 spells CASSGQAQETQYF. The DNA for the CDR3 is TGTGCCAGCAGTGGACAGGCACAAGAGACCCAGTACTTC.